What follows are 27 T cell receptor beta chains derived from one specimen sequenced in a study of immune cell composition in non-small cell lung cancer. Profiled with immunoSEQ multiplex PCR; TCRdb holds only in-frame clones, not every one. The table lists roughly 11,000 clones, about 60% of them singletons, with over 15% in the top ten. The sequenced sample consisted of lung tumor tissue. Receptors were obtained from a human donor with non-small cell lung cancer.

This clone was picked up a small number of times. This chain uses TRBV4-1 with TRBJ1-4; 7 nucleotides match TRBD1. The CDR3 has 14 amino acids. Trimming removed 2 bases from V and 8 bases from J; junction bases left unmatched: 5. CDR1 is MGHRA and CDR2 is YSYEKL in the germline V gene. The CDR3 here is CASSQQGVGEKLFF. The CDR3 DNA sequence: TGCGCCAGCAGCCAACAGGGGGTCGGCGAAAAACTGTTTTTT.

The genes are TRBV5-1 and TRBJ1-1; 7 nucleotides align to TRBD1. Germline assignment: CDR1 SGHRS and CDR2 YFSETQ. CDR3 length equals 14 residues. Germline trimming cut 4 bases from V and 1 base from J; bases unmatched to any gene: 4. As DNA, the CDR3 is TGCGCCAGCAGCCTAGGGGGCGGGAACACTGAAGCTTTCTTT. Protein product: CASSLGGGNTEAFF.

This clone was seen only once. The rearrangement uses TRBV7-9 and TRBJ1-2; D not resolved. Trimming removed 1 base from V and 4 bases from J, with 10 bases in between. CDR1 SEHNR and CDR2 FQNEAQ come from the germline V gene (reference sequence). CDR3 length: 14 residues. The chain's CDR3 is CASSLDYTAYGYTF. The CDR3 region has the DNA TGTGCCAGCAGCTTAGACTACACGGCCTATGGCTACACCTTC.

The gene calls are TRBV10-3 and TRBJ1-1, with 10 nucleotides matching TRBD1. The CDR3 sequence is 14 residues long. The V and J ends lost 4 bases and 7 bases, in that order; junction bases with no gene match: 6. CDR1 ENHRY and CDR2 SYGVKD come from the germline V gene. CDR3 sequence: CAISGTGQGFEAFF. The CDR3 coding sequence is TGTGCCATCAGTGGTACGGGACAGGGGTTTGAAGCTTTCTTT.

J is TRBJ2-7 and V is TRBV11-1, with TRBD1 matching 9 bases. CDR3 length equals 15 residues. CDR1 SGHAT and CDR2 FQDESV come from the germline V gene (reference sequence). Trimming cost V 5 bases and J 2 bases; bases outside gene matches: 7. The CDR3, as DNA: TGTGCCAGCAGCGAGGACAGGGGACCTACCTACGAGCAGTACTTC. Amino acid sequence: CASSEDRGPTYEQYF.

The V gene is TRBV5-1, the J gene TRBJ2-2, with D perhaps matching TRBD1 (5 bases). With 0 bases removed from V and 5 bases from J, the gap between germline ends came to 11 bases. The CDR3 contains 15 residues. Germline values: CDR1 SGHRS, CDR2 YFSETQ. The CDR3 region has the DNA TGCGCCAGCAGCTTGGCCCAGGCAGGGACCGGGGAGCTGTTTTTT. Translating it yields CASSLAQAGTGELFF.

This clone was recorded a few times. The V gene is TRBV9, the J gene TRBJ2-1; D is unresolved. Germline V gene data show CDR1 as SGDLS and CDR2 as YYNGEE. V was cut by 0 bases and J by 8 bases, with 21 bases left in between. This CDR3 has 17 amino acids. This chain's CDR3 is CASSVGNKRPPLDEQFF. The DNA for the CDR3 is TGTGCCAGCAGCGTAGGCAACAAGCGACCTCCTTTGGATGAGCAGTTCTTC.

This chain connects TRBV5-4 to TRBJ2-1; 10 nucleotides match TRBD1. There are 16 residues in the CDR3. Trimming cost V 0 bases and J 2 bases; bases outside gene matches: 2. Germline lookup yields CDR1 SGHNT and CDR2 YYREEE (reference sequence). The DNA for the CDR3 is TGTGCCAGCAGCTTGGGGACAGGGGGGACCTACAATGAGCAGTTCTTC. Its protein product is CASSLGTGGTYNEQFF.

This clone has more than one count but fewer than ten. CDR3 residues: CASSLPGTDIQYF. The CDR3, as DNA: TGTGCCAGCAGCTTGCCCGGGACTGACATTCAGTACTTC. The chain uses TRBV11-2 and TRBJ2-4; a weak D match, TRBD2 (6 bases). With 3 bases removed from V and 8 bases from J, the gap between germline ends came to 11 bases. Germline V CDR1 and CDR2: SGHAT, FQNNGV. The CDR3 totals 13 residues. Using reference TRBV11-2 and TRBJ2-4 for the parts outside the CDR3, the full variable domain is EAGVAQSPRYKIIEKRQSVAFWCNPISGHATLYWYQQILGQGPKLLIQFQNNGVVDDSQLPKDRFSAERLKGVDSTLKIQPAKLEDSAVYLCASSLPGTDIQYFGAGTRLSVL.

This clone has more than one count but fewer than ten. The rearrangement uses TRBV5-6 and TRBJ2-2, with D perhaps matching TRBD1 (6 bases). Trimming pared 9 bases from V and 4 bases from J, leaving 13 bases between. The CDR3 runs 13 residues. Germline values: CDR1 SGHDT, CDR2 YYEEEE. The CDR3 DNA follows: TGTGCCACCACAGGGTGGCCCACCGGGGAGCTGTTTTTT. Its translation is CATTGWPTGELFF.

This clone was picked up a small number of times. V is TRBV7-2 and J is TRBJ1-5; the D gene is possibly TRBD1 (5 bases). This CDR3 is built from 14 residues. Germline assignment: CDR1 SGHTA and CDR2 FQGNSA. Trimming shortened V by 1 base and J by 7 bases, and 11 bases separated the two germline ends. The CDR3 protein is CASSLDSGRQPQHF. The CDR3 DNA is TGTGCCAGCAGCTTAGATTCAGGGAGGCAGCCCCAGCATTTT.

The chain employs TRBV7-9 and TRBJ2-7; 8 bases line up with TRBD1. The CDR3 runs to 15 residues. V shed 1 base and J 0 bases; nucleotides not matched to a gene: 2. Germline V gives CDR1 SEHNR, CDR2 FQNEAQ (reference sequence). CDR3 protein: CASSLGTGPSYEQYF. CDR3 coding DNA: TGTGCCAGCAGCTTAGGGACAGGGCCCTCCTACGAGCAGTACTTC.

This clone has only a few counts. This chain joins TRBV29-1 and TRBJ2-5; 7 bases are shared with TRBD2. CDR1 and CDR2 (germline): SQVTM, ANQGSEA. The V and J ends lost 3 bases and 5 bases, in that order; junction bases with no gene match: 12. This CDR3 comprises 15 residues. The CDR3 bases are TGCAGCGTTGAGGGGGAGGGCCTCTCCGGTGAGACCCAGTACTTC. Protein: CSVEGEGLSGETQYF.

CDR3 loop: CAISETGGRTGELFF. DNA of the CDR3: TGTGCCATCAGTGAGACAGGGGGTCGGACCGGGGAGCTGTTTTTT. The chain couples TRBV10-3 to TRBJ2-2, with 8 bases aligning to TRBD1. V lost 2 bases and J lost 5; bases outside the gene matches: 4. Germline V CDR1 and CDR2: ENHRY, SYGVKD. This CDR3 has 15 residues.

The chain recombines TRBV5-1 with TRBJ2-3; 12 nucleotides line up with TRBD2. The germline V gene has CDR1 SGHRS and CDR2 YFSETQ. The V and J ends lost 3 bases and 3 bases, in that order; junction bases with no gene match: 5. This CDR3 region has 16 residues. Here the CDR3 DNA reads TGCGCCAGCAGCTCAGGACTAGCGGGATTGACAGATACGCAGTATTTT. The encoded protein is CASSSGLAGLTDTQYF.

In DNA, the CDR3 is TGCGCCAGCAGCTTGGGCCCTAGCGGCTACGAGCAGTACTTC. Translation gives CASSLGPSGYEQYF. The rearrangement joins TRBV5-1 to TRBJ2-7, with 7 bases matching TRBD2. Trimming took 0 bases from V and 3 from J; bases not matched to a gene: 3. Germline lookup yields CDR1 SGHRS and CDR2 YFSETQ. There are 14 residues in the CDR3.

A few counts support this clone. V usage is TRBV28 and J usage is TRBJ1-5; 8 bases match TRBD1. CDR3 length: 16 amino acids. Germline CDR1 MDHEN, CDR2 SYDVKM. V lost 5 bases, J lost 6 bases, and 12 bases stayed unmatched. In DNA form, the CDR3 reads TGTGCCAGCAGTCTCTACGCCGGGACAGGAATTCAGCCCCAGCATTTT. Translated: CASSLYAGTGIQPQHF.

This clone occurred a few times. The V call is TRBV7-2, the J call TRBJ2-3, with 8 bases aligning to TRBD2. Germline CDR1 is SGHTA and CDR2 is FQGNSA. The length of the CDR3 is 14 residues. V trimming: 7 bases; J trimming: 2 bases; junction bases outside the gene matches: 5. CDR3 amino acids: CASTISGTTDTQYF. CDR3 nucleotide sequence: TGTGCCAGCACCATTAGCGGGACCACAGATACGCAGTATTTT.

This clone was found a few times. The chain couples TRBV28 to TRBJ1-5; no reliable D call. CDR3 length: 14 amino acids. Germline assignment: CDR1 MDHEN and CDR2 SYDVKM. V gave up 5 bases and J gave up 1 base, with 9 bases separating them. CDR3 sequence (DNA): TGTGCCAGCAGTCCTTATCTGAGCAATCAGCCCCAGCATTTT. This translates into CASSPYLSNQPQHF. The full variable domain, rest sourced from reference TRBV28 and TRBJ1-5, is DVKVTQSSRYLVKRTGEKVFLECVQDMDHENMFWYRQDPGLGLRLIYFSYDVKMKEKGDIPEGYSVSREKKERFSLILESASTNQTSMYLCASSPYLSNQPQHFGDGTRLSIL.

The chain combines TRBV5-8 with TRBJ2-7; D unresolved. The CDR3 consists of 11 residues. Trimming took off 5 bases at V and 7 bases at J, with 10 bases between the two ends. CDR1 and CDR2 (germline): SGHTS, YDEGEE. The CDR3 spells CASSTLLEQYF. CDR3 bases: TGTGCCAGCAGTACTTTATTGGAGCAGTACTTC.

V and J are TRBV14 and TRBJ1-2, with TRBD1 matching 8 bases. V dropped 4 bases and J dropped 3; count of bases not matched to a gene: 7. This CDR3 spans 15 amino acids. CDR1 is SGHDN, CDR2 FVKESK, per germline. The CDR3 DNA reads as TGTGCCAGCAGCCCCTTATCGACAGGGGACTATGGCTACACCTTC. Amino acid sequence: CASSPLSTGDYGYTF.

This chain connects TRBV30 to TRBJ2-5; 10 positions match TRBD2. This CDR3 comprises 15 residues. The V gene's germline CDR1 is GTSNPN and CDR2 SVGIG (reference sequence). The junction had 7 bases not matched to a gene; V was cut back by 2 bases and J by 4 bases. This CDR3 reads CAWSRASGSSETQYF. Here the CDR3 DNA reads TGTGCCTGGAGTCGCGCTAGCGGGAGTTCAGAGACCCAGTACTTC.

This clone was recorded a few times. The chain links TRBV27 to TRBJ2-3, with 12 bases fitting TRBD2. Trimming took 3 bases from V and 4 from J; bases not matched to a gene: 5. The CDR3 extends over 16 amino acids. Germline CDR1 MNHEY, CDR2 SMNVEV (reference sequence). CDR3 loop: CASSLTGTSGPDTQYF. In DNA form, the CDR3 reads TGTGCCAGCAGTTTGACCGGGACTAGCGGGCCAGATACGCAGTATTTT.

This rearrangement joins TRBV18 to TRBJ1-1, with 7 positions matching TRBD1. Germline V gene data show CDR1 as KGHSH and CDR2 as LQKENI. The J segment lost 6 bases and the V segment lost 3 bases, leaving 10 bases of the junction unmatched. The CDR3 length is 15 residues. The CDR3 is CASSPETGRVAEAFF. The CDR3 coding sequence is TGTGCCAGCTCACCCGAGACAGGGCGGGTTGCTGAAGCTTTCTTT. The whole variable domain, filled in from reference TRBV18 and TRBJ1-1, reads NAGVMQNPRHLVRRRGQEARLRCSPMKGHSHVYWYRQLPEEGLKFMVYLQKENIIDESGMPKERFSAEFPKEGPSILRIQQVVRGDSAAYFCASSPETGRVAEAFFGQGTRLTVV.

This clone appeared once. This chain connects TRBV27 to TRBJ2-7; 14 nucleotides agree with TRBD2. Per the germline V gene, CDR1 is MNHEY and CDR2 is SMNVEV (reference sequence). After removal of 6 bases from V and 2 bases from J, the junction contained 9 bases not matched to a gene. The CDR3 runs to 17 residues. The CDR3 bases are TGTGCCAGCAGCCCGGGACTAGCGGGAGCTCCCACCTACGAGCAGTACTTC. Protein product: CASSPGLAGAPTYEQYF.

The chain joins TRBV4-2 to TRBJ2-1; 9 nucleotides agree with TRBD1. This CDR3 has 17 amino acids. Germline loops: CDR1 LGHNA, CDR2 YNFKEQ. Trimming cost V 1 base and J 2 bases; bases outside gene matches: 6. CDR3 nucleotides: TGTGCCAGCAGCCAAGGGGGGACAGGGTCTACCTACAATGAGCAGTTCTTC. Amino acids: CASSQGGTGSTYNEQFF.

This clone was seen a handful of times. The rearrangement uses TRBV7-8 and TRBJ2-7, with 7 positions matching TRBD2. This CDR3 region has 13 residues. V shed 5 bases and J 0 bases; nucleotides not matched to a gene: 1. Germline lookup yields CDR1 SGHVS and CDR2 FQNEAQ. The CDR3 DNA reads TGTGCCAGCAGCCGGGACTACTCCTACGAGCAGTACTTC. This sequence encodes CASSRDYSYEQYF.